This TCR beta chain was identified during a study of a mutant IDH1 vaccine in newly diagnosed glioma. Study as a whole: Treated patients had a mean age of 40.4 years and an approximately 62% male, approximately 38% female split. Most had both radiotherapy and temozolomide beforehand; others had only one. Findings and caveats of the study: Among all patients, vaccine-induced immune responses occurred in 90% to 95%.

Concerning this clone: Its cognate antigen is unknown.

Time point noted: week 23, last vaccination. The content of each vaccine dose was 300 ug of mutant IDH1 20-mer peptide, and topical imiquimod accompanied it. The donors had new WHO grade 3 or 4 astrocytomas; these were IDH1-mutant and ATRX-lost. Assay: immunoSEQ multiplex PCR; the TCRdb copy retains only in-frame clones and omits some. The profile covers tens of thousands of clones, with 80% appearing a single time and 6.2% taken by the ten largest. This CDR3 spans 16 amino acids. Germline CDR1 is SGHRS and CDR2 is YFSETQ. Trimming removed 2 bases at V and 2 bases at J, with 15 bases between. The sequence was obtained from a man in his forties or fifties with glioma. Sample: PBMCs, taken from a glioma patient whose treatment included an IDH1 peptide vaccine. The chain has TRBV5-1 and TRBJ2-3, with D uncertain. CDR3 amino acids: CASSFFTPRDTDTQYF. The CDR3 DNA is TGCGCCAGCAGCTTTTTTACCCCCAGAGACACAGATACGCAGTATTTT.